This TCR beta chain was captured in a study of control samples from healthy donors and cancer patients. This clone appeared once. This CDR3 contains 12 residues. Between the trimmed V and J ends, which lost 2 bases and 10 bases, there was a span of 10 bases. Germline assignment: CDR1 SGDLS and CDR2 YYNGEE. The assay was immunoSEQ multiplex PCR, and TCRdb's table has in-frame clones only and misses some. This sample has approximately 110,000 clones, with 80% to 90% found just once. The rearrangement links TRBV9 to TRBJ2-1; D possibly matches TRBD1 or TRBD2 (5 bases each). Input material: blood. This sequence originates from a woman between 50 and 59 years old in good health. The CDR3 nucleotides read TGTGCCAGCAGCGTCTCGAGGGGCGAGCAGTTCTTC. Its protein is CASSVSRGEQFF.